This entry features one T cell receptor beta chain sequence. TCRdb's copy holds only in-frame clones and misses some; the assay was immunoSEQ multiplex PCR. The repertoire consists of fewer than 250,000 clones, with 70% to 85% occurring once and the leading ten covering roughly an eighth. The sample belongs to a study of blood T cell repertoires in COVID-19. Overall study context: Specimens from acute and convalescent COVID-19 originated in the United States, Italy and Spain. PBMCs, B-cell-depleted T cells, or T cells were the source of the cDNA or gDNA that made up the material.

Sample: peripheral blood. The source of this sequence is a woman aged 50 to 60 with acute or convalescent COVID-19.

CDR3 bases: TGCGCCAGCAGCCCCAGGTGGGGGGTCTTCTACAATGAGCAGTTCTTC. This codes for CASSPRWGVFYNEQFF. This chain connects TRBV4-1 to TRBJ2-1; TRBD2 might be the D (6 bases). V was pared by 4 bases and J by 3 bases, with 16 bases between. This CDR3 is built from 16 residues. Germline V lookup: CDR1 MGHRA, CDR2 YSYEKL.